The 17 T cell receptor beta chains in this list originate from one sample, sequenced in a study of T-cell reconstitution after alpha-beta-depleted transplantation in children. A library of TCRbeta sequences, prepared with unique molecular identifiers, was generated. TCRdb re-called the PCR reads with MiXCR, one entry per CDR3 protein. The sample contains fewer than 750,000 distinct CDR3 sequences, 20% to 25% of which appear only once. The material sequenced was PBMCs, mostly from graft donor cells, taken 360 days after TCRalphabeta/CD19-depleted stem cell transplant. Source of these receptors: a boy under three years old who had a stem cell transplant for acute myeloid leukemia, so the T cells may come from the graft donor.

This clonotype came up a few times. The CDR3 region is CASSLAKGTSGGALNEQFF. The CDR3 bases are TGCGCCAGCAGCTTGGCCAAGGGGACTAGCGGGGGGGCTTTGAATGAGCAGTTCTTC. This chain joins TRBV5-1 and TRBJ2-1; the match to TRBD2 covers 16 bases. Germline CDR1 SGHRS, CDR2 YFSETQ. V dropped 0 bases and J dropped 7; count of bases not matched to a gene: 10. The CDR3 spans 19 residues.

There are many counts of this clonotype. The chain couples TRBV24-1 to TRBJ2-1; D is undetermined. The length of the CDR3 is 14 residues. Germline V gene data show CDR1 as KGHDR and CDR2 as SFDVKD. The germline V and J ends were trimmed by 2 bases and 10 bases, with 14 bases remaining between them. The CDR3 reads CATSDSGRLNEQFF. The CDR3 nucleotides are TGTGCCACCAGTGATTCGGGTCGCCTGAACGAGCAGTTCTTC.

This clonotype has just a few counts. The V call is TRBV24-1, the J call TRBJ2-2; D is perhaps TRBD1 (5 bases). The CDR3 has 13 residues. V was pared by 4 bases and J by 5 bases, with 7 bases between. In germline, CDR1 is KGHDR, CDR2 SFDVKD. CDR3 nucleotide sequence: TGTGCCACCAGTGAAAAGGGGACCGGGGAGCTGTTTTTT. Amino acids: CATSEKGTGELFF.

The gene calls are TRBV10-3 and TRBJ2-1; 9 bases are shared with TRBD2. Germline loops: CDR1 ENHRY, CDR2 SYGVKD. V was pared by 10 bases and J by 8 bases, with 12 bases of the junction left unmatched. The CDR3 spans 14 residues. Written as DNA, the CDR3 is TGTGCCAGCCAGCTAGGGCTAGCGGGGCATGAGCAGTTCTTC. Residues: CASQLGLAGHEQFF.

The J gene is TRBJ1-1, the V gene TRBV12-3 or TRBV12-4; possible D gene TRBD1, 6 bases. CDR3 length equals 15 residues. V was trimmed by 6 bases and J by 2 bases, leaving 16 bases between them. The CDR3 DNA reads TGTGCCAGCAGACAAACAGGGAGCGAAAACACTGAAGCTTTCTTT. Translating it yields CASRQTGSENTEAFF.

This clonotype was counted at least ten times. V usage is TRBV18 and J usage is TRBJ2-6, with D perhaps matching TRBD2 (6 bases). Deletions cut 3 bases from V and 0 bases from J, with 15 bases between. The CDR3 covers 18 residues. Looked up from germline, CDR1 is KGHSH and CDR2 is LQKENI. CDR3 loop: CASSPEGPLLSGANVLTF. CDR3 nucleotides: TGTGCCAGCTCACCGGAGGGGCCCCTCCTCTCTGGGGCCAACGTCCTGACTTTC. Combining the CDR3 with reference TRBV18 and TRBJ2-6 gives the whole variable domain NAGVMQNPRHLVRRRGQEARLRCSPMKGHSHVYWYRQLPEEGLKFMVYLQKENIIDESGMPKERFSAEFPKEGPSILRIQQVVRGDSAAYFCASSPEGPLLSGANVLTFGAGSRLTVL.

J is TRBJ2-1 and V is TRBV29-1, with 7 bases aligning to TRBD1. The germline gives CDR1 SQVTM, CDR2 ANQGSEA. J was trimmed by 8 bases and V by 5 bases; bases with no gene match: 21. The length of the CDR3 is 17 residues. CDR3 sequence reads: CSVPTDRVYSGDYEQFF. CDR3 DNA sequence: TGCAGCGTTCCCACCGACAGGGTCTACTCCGGAGACTATGAGCAGTTCTTC.

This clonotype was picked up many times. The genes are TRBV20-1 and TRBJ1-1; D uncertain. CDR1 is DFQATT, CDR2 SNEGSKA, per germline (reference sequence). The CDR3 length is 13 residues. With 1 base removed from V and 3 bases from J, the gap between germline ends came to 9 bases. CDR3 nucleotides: TGCAGTGCTAGAGTTGCACGAGACACTGAAGCTTTCTTT. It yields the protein CSARVARDTEAFF.

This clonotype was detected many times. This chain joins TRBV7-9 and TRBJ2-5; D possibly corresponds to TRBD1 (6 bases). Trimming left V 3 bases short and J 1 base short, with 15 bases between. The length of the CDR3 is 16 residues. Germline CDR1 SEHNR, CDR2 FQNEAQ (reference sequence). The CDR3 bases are TGTGCCAGCAGCTTCTACCTGACAGGTTTCCAAGAGACCCAGTACTTC. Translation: CASSFYLTGFQETQYF.

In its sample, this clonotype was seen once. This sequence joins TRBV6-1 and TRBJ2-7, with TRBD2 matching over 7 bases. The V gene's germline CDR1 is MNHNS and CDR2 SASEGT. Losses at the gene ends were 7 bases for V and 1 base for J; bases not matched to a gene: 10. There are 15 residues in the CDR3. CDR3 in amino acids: CASTPSGGRSYEQYF. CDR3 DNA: TGTGCCAGCACTCCTTCGGGGGGTCGGTCCTACGAGCAGTACTTC.

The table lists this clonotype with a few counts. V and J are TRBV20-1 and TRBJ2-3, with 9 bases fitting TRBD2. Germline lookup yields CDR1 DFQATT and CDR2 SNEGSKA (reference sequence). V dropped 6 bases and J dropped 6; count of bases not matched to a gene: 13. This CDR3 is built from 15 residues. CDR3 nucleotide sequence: TGCAGTGCGGCACAGCTAGCGGGGAGAAGGGATACGCAGTATTTT. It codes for CSAAQLAGRRDTQYF.

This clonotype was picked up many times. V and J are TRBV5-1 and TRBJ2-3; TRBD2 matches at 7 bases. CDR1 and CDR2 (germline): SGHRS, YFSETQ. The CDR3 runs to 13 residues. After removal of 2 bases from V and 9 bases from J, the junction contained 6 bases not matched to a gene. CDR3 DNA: TGCGCCAGCAGCTTCCCTGACGGGGGGACGCAGTATTTT. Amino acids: CASSFPDGGTQYF. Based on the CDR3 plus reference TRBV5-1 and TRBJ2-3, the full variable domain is KAGVTQTPRYLIKTRGQQVTLSCSPISGHRSVSWYQQTPGQGLQFLFEYFSETQRNKGNFPGRFSGRQFSNSRSEMNVSTLELGDSALYLCASSFPDGGTQYFGPGTRLTVL.

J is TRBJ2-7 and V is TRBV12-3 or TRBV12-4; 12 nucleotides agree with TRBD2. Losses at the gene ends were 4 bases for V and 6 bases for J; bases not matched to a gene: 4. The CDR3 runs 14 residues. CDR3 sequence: CASSSRLAGAEQYF. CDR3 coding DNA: TGTGCCAGCAGTTCCAGACTAGCGGGAGCCGAGCAGTACTTC.

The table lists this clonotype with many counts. CDR3 sequence reads: CASSPARTSTDTQYF. DNA for the CDR3: TGTGCCAGCAGCCCTGCCAGGACGAGCACAGATACGCAGTATTTT. The chain has TRBV28 and TRBJ2-3, with D hard to call. Germline V CDR1 and CDR2: MDHEN, SYDVKM. V was cut by 6 bases and J by 0 bases, with 13 bases left in between. The CDR3 has 15 residues.

Here the CDR3 reads CASSLAEGGGYTF. The CDR3 DNA sequence: TGTGCCAGCAGTTTAGCAGAGGGGGGTGGCTACACCTTC. The gene calls are TRBV12-3 or TRBV12-4 and TRBJ1-2, with D perhaps matching TRBD1 (6 bases). CDR3 length: 13 amino acids. V was cut by 0 bases and J by 7 bases, with 9 bases left in between.

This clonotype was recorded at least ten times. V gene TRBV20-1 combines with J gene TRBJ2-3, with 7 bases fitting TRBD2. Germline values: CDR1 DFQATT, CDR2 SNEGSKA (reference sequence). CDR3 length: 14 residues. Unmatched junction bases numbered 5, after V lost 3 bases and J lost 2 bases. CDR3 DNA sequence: TGCAGTGCTAGGAAGGGACTATCCACAGATACGCAGTATTTT. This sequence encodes CSARKGLSTDTQYF.

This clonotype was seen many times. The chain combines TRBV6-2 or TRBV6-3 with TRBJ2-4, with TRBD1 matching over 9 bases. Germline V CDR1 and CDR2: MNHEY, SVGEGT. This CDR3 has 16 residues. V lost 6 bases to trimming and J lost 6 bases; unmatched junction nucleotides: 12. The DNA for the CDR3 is TGTGCCAGCAGAGACGACAGGGGGGTAGGCAGAAACATTCAGTACTTC. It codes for CASRDDRGVGRNIQYF.